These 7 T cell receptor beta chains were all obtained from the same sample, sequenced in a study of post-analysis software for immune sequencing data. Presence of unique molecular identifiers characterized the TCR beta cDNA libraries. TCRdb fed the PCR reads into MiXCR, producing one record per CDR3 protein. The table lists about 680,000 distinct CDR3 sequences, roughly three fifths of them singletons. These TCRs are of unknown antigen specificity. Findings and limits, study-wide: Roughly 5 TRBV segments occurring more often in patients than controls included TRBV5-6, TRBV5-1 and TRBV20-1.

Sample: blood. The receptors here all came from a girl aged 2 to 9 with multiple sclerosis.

The CDR3 reads CASSLGGRVYTEAFF. The CDR3, as DNA: TGTGCCAGCAGCTTAGGGGGCCGGGTATACACTGAAGCTTTCTTT. The genes are TRBV7-2 and TRBJ1-1, with D perhaps TRBD1 (5 bases). The CDR3 runs to 15 residues. The germline V gene encodes CDR1 SGHTA and CDR2 FQGNSA. Trimming shortened V by 1 base and J by 3 bases, and 12 bases separated the two germline ends.

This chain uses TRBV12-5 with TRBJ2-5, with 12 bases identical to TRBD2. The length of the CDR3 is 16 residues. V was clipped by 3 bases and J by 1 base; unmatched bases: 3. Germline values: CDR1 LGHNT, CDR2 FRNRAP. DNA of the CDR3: TGTGCTAGTGGTTTTCTAGCGGGAGGGCCCCAAGAGACCCAGTACTTC. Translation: CASGFLAGGPQETQYF.

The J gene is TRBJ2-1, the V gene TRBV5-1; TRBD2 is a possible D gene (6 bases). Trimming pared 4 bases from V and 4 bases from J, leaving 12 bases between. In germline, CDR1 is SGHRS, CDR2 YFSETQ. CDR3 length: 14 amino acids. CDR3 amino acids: CASSRIGGYNEQFF. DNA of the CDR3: TGCGCCAGCAGCAGGATCGGAGGGTACAATGAGCAGTTCTTC.

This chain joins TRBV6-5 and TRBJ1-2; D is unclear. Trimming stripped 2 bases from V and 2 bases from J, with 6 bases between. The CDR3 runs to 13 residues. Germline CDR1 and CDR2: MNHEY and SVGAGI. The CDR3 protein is CASSYDKNYGYTF. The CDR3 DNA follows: TGTGCCAGCAGTTACGACAAGAACTATGGCTACACCTTC.

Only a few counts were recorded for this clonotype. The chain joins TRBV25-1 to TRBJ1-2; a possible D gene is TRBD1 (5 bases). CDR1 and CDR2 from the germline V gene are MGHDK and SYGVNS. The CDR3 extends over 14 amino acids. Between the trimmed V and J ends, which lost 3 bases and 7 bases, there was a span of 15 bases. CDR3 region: CASSEPGITSGYTF. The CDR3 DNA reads TGTGCCAGCAGTGAGCCAGGGATTACGAGTGGCTACACCTTC.

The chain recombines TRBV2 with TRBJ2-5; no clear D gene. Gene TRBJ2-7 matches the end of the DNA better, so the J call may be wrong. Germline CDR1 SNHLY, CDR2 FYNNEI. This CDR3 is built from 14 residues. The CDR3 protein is CASSAGPKPYEQYF. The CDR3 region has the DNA TGTGCCAGCAGTGCAGGTCCAAAGCCCTACGAGCAGTACTTC.

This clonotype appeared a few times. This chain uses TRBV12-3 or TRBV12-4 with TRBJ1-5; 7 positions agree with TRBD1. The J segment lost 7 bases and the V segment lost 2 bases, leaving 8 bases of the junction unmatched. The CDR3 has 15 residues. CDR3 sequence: CASSLFSRGGQPQHF. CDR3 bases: TGTGCCAGCAGTTTATTCTCTCGAGGGGGCCAGCCCCAGCATTTT.